This is a list of T cell receptor beta chains from one sample in a study of T cell repertoires in ileal Crohn's disease. Assay used: immunoSEQ multiplex PCR; TCRdb lists only in-frame clones, some missing. The table includes almost 6,000 clones, around 96% detected once. Material: ileal tissue. The receptors stem from an adult with Crohn's disease. CDR3s include the opening cysteine and the closing phenylalanine or tryptophan. The order of the fields is V gene, J gene, D gene, clone size, CDR3 DNA, CDR3 protein. The D gene is left open where the match is weak. Some rows have no size entry. The others give once, few or many, or a class for an expanded clone.

v_gene: TRBV18; j_gene: TRBJ1-1; d_gene: TRBD1; abundance: .; CDR3nt: TGTGCCAGCTCACGTACGCGGGACAGTGAGGAAGCTTTCTTT; CDR3aa: CASSRTRDSEEAFF
v_gene: TRBV6-1; j_gene: TRBJ2-7; d_gene: .; abundance: .; CDR3nt: TGTGCCAGCAGTGTAGACAGTACCTACGAGCAGTACTTC; CDR3aa: CASSVDSTYEQYF
v_gene: TRBV4-3; j_gene: TRBJ1-3; d_gene: .; abundance: .; CDR3nt: TGCGCCAGCAGCCCTACGGCTGGAAACACCATATATTTT; CDR3aa: CASSPTAGNTIYF
v_gene: TRBV5-1; j_gene: TRBJ1-4; d_gene: TRBD1; abundance: .; CDR3nt: TGCGCCAGCAGCCTAATACAGGGGAATAATGAAAAACTGTTTTTT; CDR3aa: CASSLIQGNNEKLFF
v_gene: TRBV5-5; j_gene: TRBJ1-1; d_gene: .; abundance: once; CDR3nt: TGTGCCAGCAGCCCTTTGGTGAACATGAACACTGAAGCTTTCTTT; CDR3aa: CASSPLVNMNTEAFF
v_gene: TRBV28; j_gene: TRBJ1-6; d_gene: .; abundance: once; CDR3nt: TGTGCCAGCAGTTTTTACCCCGAGATACCCCTCCACTTT; CDR3aa: CASSFYPEIPLHF
v_gene: TRBV6-6; j_gene: TRBJ1-2; d_gene: .; abundance: .; CDR3nt: TGTGCCAGCAGTCTTAAACAGGGATATGGCTACACCTTC; CDR3aa: CASSLKQGYGYTF
v_gene: TRBV4-3; j_gene: TRBJ1-4; d_gene: TRBD1; abundance: .; CDR3nt: TGCGCCAGCAGCCAAGGCGAGGGGGACAGAGAAAAACTGTTTTTT; CDR3aa: CASSQGEGDREKLFF
v_gene: TRBV5-4; j_gene: TRBJ2-5; d_gene: .; abundance: .; CDR3nt: TGTGCCAGCAGCTTGGCCACCCCCGGTCGGGAGACCCAGTACTTC; CDR3aa: CASSLATPGRETQYF
v_gene: TRBV25-1; j_gene: TRBJ1-2; d_gene: TRBD1; abundance: .; CDR3nt: TGTGCCAGCAGCTCCGGGACAGGGGCGGATGGCTACACCTTC; CDR3aa: CASSSGTGADGYTF
v_gene: TRBV7-3; j_gene: TRBJ2-3; d_gene: .; abundance: .; CDR3nt: TGTGCCAGCAGCTCCCCGACAGAAACGAGAAAGCAGTATTTT; CDR3aa: CASSSPTETRKQYF
v_gene: TRBV5-4; j_gene: TRBJ2-7; d_gene: TRBD1; abundance: .; CDR3nt: TGTGCCAGCAGCAACCCCACAAGGGGACAGGGGGCCGACGAGCAGTACTTC; CDR3aa: CASSNPTRGQGADEQYF
v_gene: TRBV7-2; j_gene: TRBJ1-2; d_gene: TRBD1; abundance: .; CDR3nt: TGTGCCAGCAGCTTAGGGGGGACAGGGGACGACTATGGCTACACCTTC; CDR3aa: CASSLGGTGDDYGYTF
v_gene: TRBV19; j_gene: TRBJ1-1; d_gene: TRBD1; abundance: few; CDR3nt: TGTGCCAGTAGTATCCGGGACAGGAACACTGAAGCTTTCTTT; CDR3aa: CASSIRDRNTEAFF
v_gene: TRBV10-3; j_gene: TRBJ1-1; d_gene: TRBD1; abundance: once; CDR3nt: TGTGCCATCAGTGACCCCGGACAGGGAGTCACTGAAGCTTTCTTT; CDR3aa: CAISDPGQGVTEAFF
v_gene: TRBV30; j_gene: TRBJ2-2; d_gene: .; abundance: .; CDR3nt: TGTGCCTGGAAGGCCCAGGGGTACGGGGAGCTGTTTTTT; CDR3aa: CAWKAQGYGELFF